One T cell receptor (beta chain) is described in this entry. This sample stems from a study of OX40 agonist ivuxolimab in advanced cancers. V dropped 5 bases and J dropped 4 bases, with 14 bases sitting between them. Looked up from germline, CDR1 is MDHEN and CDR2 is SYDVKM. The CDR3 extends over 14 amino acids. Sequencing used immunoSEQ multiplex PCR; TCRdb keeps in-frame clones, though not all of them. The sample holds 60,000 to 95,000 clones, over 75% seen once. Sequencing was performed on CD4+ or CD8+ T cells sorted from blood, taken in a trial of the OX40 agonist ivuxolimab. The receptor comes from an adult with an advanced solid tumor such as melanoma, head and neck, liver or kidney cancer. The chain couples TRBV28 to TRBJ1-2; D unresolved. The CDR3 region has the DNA TGTGCCAGCAGTCTGGGCACAGCCGGCTATGGCTACACCTTC. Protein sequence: CASSLGTAGYGYTF.